The clone carrying this T cell receptor beta chain was detected many times. This record comes from a study of T-cell reconstitution after alpha-beta-depleted transplantation in children. For TCRbeta, the library was prepared with unique molecular identifiers. TCRdb analysed the PCR reads with MiXCR anew, one entry per CDR3 protein. The data hold over 200,000 distinct CDR3 sequences, with around 10% observed a single time. Trimming left V 5 bases short and J 7 bases short, with 14 bases between. CDR1 and CDR2 (germline): MNHEY, SMNVEV (reference sequence). The CDR3 length is 14 residues. This receptor was taken from a human donor who donated a stem cell graft to a child with acute lymphoblastic leukemia. The sample here was PBMCs from the stem cell graft donor, taken from the stem cell graft. The genes are TRBV27 and TRBJ2-2; D might be TRBD1 or TRBD2, each matching 5 bases. CDR3 protein: CASSPGTDNGELFF. The DNA for the CDR3 is TGTGCCAGCAGTCCCGGGACGGATAACGGGGAGCTGTTTTTT.